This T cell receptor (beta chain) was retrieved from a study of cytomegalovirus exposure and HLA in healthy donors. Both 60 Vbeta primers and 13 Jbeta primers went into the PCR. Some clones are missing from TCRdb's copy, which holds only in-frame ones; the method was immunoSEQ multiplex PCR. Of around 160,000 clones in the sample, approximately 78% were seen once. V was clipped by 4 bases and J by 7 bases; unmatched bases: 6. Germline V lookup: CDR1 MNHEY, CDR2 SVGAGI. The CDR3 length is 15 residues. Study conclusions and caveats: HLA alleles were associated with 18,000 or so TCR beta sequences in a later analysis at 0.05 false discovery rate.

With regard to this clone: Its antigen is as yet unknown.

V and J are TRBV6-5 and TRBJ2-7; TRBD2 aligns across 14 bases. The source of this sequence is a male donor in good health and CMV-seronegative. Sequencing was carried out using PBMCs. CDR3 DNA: TGTGCCAGCAGTTCCGGGACTAGCGGGAGAGTTGAGCAGTACTTC. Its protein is CASSSGTSGRVEQYF.